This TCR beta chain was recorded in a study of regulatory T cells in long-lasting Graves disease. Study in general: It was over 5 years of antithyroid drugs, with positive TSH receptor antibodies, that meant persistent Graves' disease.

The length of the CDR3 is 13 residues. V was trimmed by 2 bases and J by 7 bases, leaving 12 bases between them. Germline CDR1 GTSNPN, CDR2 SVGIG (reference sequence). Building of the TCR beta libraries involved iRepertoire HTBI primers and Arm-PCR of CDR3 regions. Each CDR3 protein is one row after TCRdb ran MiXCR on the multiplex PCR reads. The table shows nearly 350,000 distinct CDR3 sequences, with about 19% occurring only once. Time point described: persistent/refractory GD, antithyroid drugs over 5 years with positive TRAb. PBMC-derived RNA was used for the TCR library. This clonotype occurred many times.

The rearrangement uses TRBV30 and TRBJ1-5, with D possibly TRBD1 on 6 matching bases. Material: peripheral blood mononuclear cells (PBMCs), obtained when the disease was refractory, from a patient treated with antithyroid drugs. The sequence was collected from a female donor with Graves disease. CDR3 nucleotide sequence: TGTGCCTGGAGTATTGGGGGCAGGCAGCCCCAGCATTTT. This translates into CAWSIGGRQPQHF.